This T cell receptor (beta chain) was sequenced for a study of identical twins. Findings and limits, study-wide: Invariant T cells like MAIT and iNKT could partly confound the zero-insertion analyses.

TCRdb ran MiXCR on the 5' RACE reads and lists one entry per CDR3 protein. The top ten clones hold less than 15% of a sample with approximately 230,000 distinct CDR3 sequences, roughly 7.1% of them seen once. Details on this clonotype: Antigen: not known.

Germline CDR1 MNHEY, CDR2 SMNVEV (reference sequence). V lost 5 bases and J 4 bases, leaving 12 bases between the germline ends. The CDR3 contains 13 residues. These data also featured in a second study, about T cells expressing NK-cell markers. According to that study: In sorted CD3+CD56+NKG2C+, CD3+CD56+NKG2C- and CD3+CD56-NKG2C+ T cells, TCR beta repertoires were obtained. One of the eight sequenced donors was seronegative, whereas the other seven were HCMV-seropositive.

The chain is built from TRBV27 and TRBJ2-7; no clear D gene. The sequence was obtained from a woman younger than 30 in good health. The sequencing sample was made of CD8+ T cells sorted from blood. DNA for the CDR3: TGTGCCAGCAGTAATCCCAATGGGTACGAGCAGTACTTC. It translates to CASSNPNGYEQYF.